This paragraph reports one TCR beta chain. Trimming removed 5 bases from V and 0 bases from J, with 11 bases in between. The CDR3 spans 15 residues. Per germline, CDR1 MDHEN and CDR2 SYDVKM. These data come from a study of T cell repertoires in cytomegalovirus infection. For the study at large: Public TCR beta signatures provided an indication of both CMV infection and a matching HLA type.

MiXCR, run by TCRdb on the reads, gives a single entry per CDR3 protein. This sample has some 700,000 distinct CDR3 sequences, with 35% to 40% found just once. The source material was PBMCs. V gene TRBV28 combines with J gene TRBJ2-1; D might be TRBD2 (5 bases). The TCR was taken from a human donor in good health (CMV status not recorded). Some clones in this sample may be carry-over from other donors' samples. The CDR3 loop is CASSAIASSYNEQFF. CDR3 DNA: TGTGCCAGCAGTGCCATAGCGAGCTCCTACAATGAGCAGTTCTTC.